A selection of T cell receptor beta chains follows, all from one sample in a study of Ad26.COV2.S vaccination and SARS-CoV-2 variants. Only in-frame clones appear in the TCRdb table, and some are missing; sequencing was by immunoSEQ multiplex PCR. The table records hundreds of thousands of clones, 89% of them present only once. The source was peripheral blood, collected in a trial of Ad26.COV2.S vaccine versus placebo. These receptors came from a person aged 18-65 years who received the Ad26.COV2.S COVID-19 vaccine or a placebo. CDR3s leave out the opening cysteine and the closing phenylalanine or tryptophan.

v_call	j_call	cdr3_length	cdr3_aa
TRBV4-1	TRBJ2-7	15	ASSQQPLEGFIGEQY
TRBV7-6	TRBJ2-7	13	ASSLGDGESYEQY
TRBV7-8	TRBJ2-7	13	ASSLAVAGAYEQY
TRBV6-2/TRBV6-3	TRBJ2-7	13	ASSYGTGDPYEQY
TRBV2	TRBJ1-2	11	ASSEDGLGGYT
TRBV19	TRBJ1-2	11	ASSRGEGYGYT
TRBV5-1	TRBJ2-7	14	ASSFTGAYPYYEQY
TRBV5-5	TRBJ1-2	17	ASSLASPIQGVFNYGYT
TRBV4-3	TRBJ2-1	13	ASSQDYGTLGGLV
TRBV11-3	TRBJ2-2	15	ASSLDGRTGGTGELF
TRBV29-1	TRBJ1-3	9	SVEGGSTIY
TRBV15	TRBJ2-1	13	ATRWTSGGYNEQF
TRBV30	TRBJ2-7	13	AWSVGGFGSYEQY
TRBV12-3/TRBV12-4	TRBJ2-7	11	ASSLAASYEQY
TRBV18	TRBJ2-4	12	ASSSGLAGGIQY
TRBV10-3	TRBJ1-3	15	AISALIQGSSGNTIY
TRBV9	TRBJ2-7	10	ASRGQGDEQY
TRBV2	TRBJ2-3	12	ASRAGRGTDTQY
TRBV9	TRBJ2-1	13	ASSPGTSVINEQF
TRBV2	TRBJ2-1	13	TSRTGTSGGNEQF
TRBV5-6	TRBJ2-3	15	ASSLELAGAFTDTQY
TRBV25-1	TRBJ2-1	12	ASSVPGTINEQF
TRBV19	TRBJ2-1	14	ASSSRTSGISNEQF
TRBV6-5	TRBJ2-3	11	ASSGLRTDTQY